The 15 T cell receptor beta chains below were found in one sample sequenced in a study of cytomegalovirus exposure and HLA in healthy donors. Vbeta (60) and Jbeta (13) primers were used in the PCR. The data were produced by immunoSEQ multiplex PCR, yet TCRdb's version contains in-frame clones alone and is incomplete. The sample holds under 150,000 clones; 81% are singletons and the top ten take under 7%. The sequenced sample consisted of PBMCs. These receptors were collected from a woman aged 40 to 50 in good health and CMV-seropositive.

The CDR3 is CASSSGGGLTDTQYF. The CDR3 DNA reads TGTGCCAGCAGCTCGGGCGGAGGGTTGACAGATACGCAGTATTTT. V usage is TRBV5-4 and J usage is TRBJ2-3; a possible D gene is TRBD2 (6 bases). The V gene's germline CDR1 is SGHNT and CDR2 YYREEE (reference sequence). The CDR3 runs to 15 residues. Trimming took off 3 bases at V and 3 bases at J, with 14 bases between the two ends.

The CDR3 reads CASFSAGTATEAFF. The CDR3 DNA reads TGTGCCAGCTTCTCCGCGGGGACAGCCACTGAAGCTTTCTTT. This chain links TRBV7-6 with TRBJ1-1; 7 bases line up with TRBD1. The CDR3 is 14 residues long. The ends lost 8 bases at V and 4 bases at J; junction bases unmatched: 10. Germline V gene sequence: CDR1 SGHVS, CDR2 FNYEAQ.

The chain combines TRBV4-1 with TRBJ2-1, with 13 positions matching TRBD2. With 4 bases clipped from V and 8 bases from J, the junction kept 5 bases outside the gene matches. This CDR3 is 15 amino acids long. Germline CDR1 is MGHRA and CDR2 is YSYEKL. In DNA form, the CDR3 reads TGCGCCAGCAGCCCGACTAGCGGGGGGTTAGATGAGCAGTTCTTC. It codes for CASSPTSGGLDEQFF.

The chain carries TRBV2 and TRBJ1-1; possible D gene TRBD1, 5 bases. Looked up from germline, CDR1 is SNHLY and CDR2 is FYNNEI. CDR3 length: 16 residues. Trimming removed 2 bases from V and 2 bases from J, with 15 bases in between. The chain's CDR3 is CASSEFSGTDNTEAFF. CDR3 sequence (DNA): TGTGCCAGCAGTGAATTCAGCGGGACGGACAACACTGAAGCTTTCTTT.

This sequence joins TRBV29-1 and TRBJ1-1; TRBD1 is a possible D gene (5 bases). This CDR3 has 14 amino acids. Trimming pared 7 bases from V and 4 bases from J, leaving 19 bases between. Germline lookup yields CDR1 SQVTM and CDR2 ANQGSEA. CDR3 nucleotides: TGCAGCGCGATAACCGGGGGTAGAGGCACTGAAGCTTTCTTT. Translation gives CSAITGGRGTEAFF.

This clone has only a few counts. The chain recombines TRBV6-1 with TRBJ1-5; 11 bases map to TRBD1. Trimming at V came to 4 bases and at J to 1 base, leaving 6 bases not matched to a gene. The length of the CDR3 is 17 residues. Germline V CDR1 and CDR2: MNHNS, SASEGT. The CDR3 sequence: CASSGIGQGASNQPQHF. CDR3 nucleotide sequence: TGTGCCAGCAGTGGTATAGGACAGGGGGCAAGCAATCAGCCCCAGCATTTT.

For the CDR3, the DNA is TGTGCCAGCAGTAGGGGGAATGAAAAACTGTTTTTT. Its protein is CASSRGNEKLFF. The chain couples TRBV6-6 to TRBJ1-4; TRBD1 is a possible D gene (6 bases). CDR1 and CDR2 from the germline V gene are MNHNY and SVGAGI (reference sequence). CDR3 length equals 12 residues. Trimming pared 5 bases from V and 5 bases from J, leaving 6 bases between.

This clone appeared a few times. The J gene is TRBJ2-1, the V gene TRBV4-3; weak D call: TRBD2 (6 bases). Germline V gene lookup returns CDR1 LGHNA and CDR2 YSLEER. The length of the CDR3 is 18 residues. The V and J ends lost 2 bases and 0 bases respectively, with 17 bases between them. This chain's CDR3 is CASSQRLLAASSYNEQFF. CDR3 bases: TGCGCCAGCAGCCAAAGACTTTTAGCGGCAAGCTCCTACAATGAGCAGTTCTTC.

The sample holds a few counts of this clone. This chain connects TRBV6-1 to TRBJ2-2; no clear D. Deletions cut 2 bases from V and 0 bases from J, with 4 bases between. The CDR3 has 14 residues. Germline assignment: CDR1 MNHNS and CDR2 SASEGT. The CDR3 here is CASSELANTGELFF. In DNA, the CDR3 is TGTGCCAGCAGTGAACTAGCGAACACCGGGGAGCTGTTTTTT.

J is TRBJ1-4 and V is TRBV30, with D maybe TRBD1 (5 bases). Germline loops: CDR1 GTSNPN, CDR2 SVGIG (reference sequence). V was pared by 0 bases and J by 12 bases, with 17 bases between. This CDR3 has 14 residues. CDR3 sequence (DNA): TGTGCCTGGAGTGTACTCCACCGGGGCGGGGAACTGTTTTTT. Translation: CAWSVLHRGGELFF.

As regards this clone: Other DNA sequences in the sample encode the same CDR3. The chain joins TRBV4-1 to TRBJ1-1; tentatively, D is TRBD1 (5 bases). Trimming cost V 1 base and J 2 bases, with 20 bases left between them. Germline V lookup: CDR1 MGHRA, CDR2 YSYEKL. This CDR3 comprises 18 residues. This CDR3 reads CASSQVFRGVGINTEAFF. CDR3 DNA: TGCGCCAGCAGCCAAGTTTTTCGGGGGGTAGGGATCAACACTGAAGCTTTCTTT.

This chain joins TRBV14 and TRBJ1-2; 10 bases align to TRBD1. The CDR3 has 16 residues. With 2 bases clipped from V and 8 bases from J, the junction kept 11 bases outside the gene matches. CDR1 is SGHDN and CDR2 is FVKESK in the germline V gene. The CDR3 bases are TGTGCCAGCAGCCAAAAGACCGGGACAGGGGCTGGCGGCTACACCTTC. Protein sequence: CASSQKTGTGAGGYTF.

This chain uses TRBV6-5 with TRBJ2-5, with 9 bases identical to TRBD1. The J call could be wrong; TRBJ2-7 is a better fit for the DNA end. The CDR3 runs to 14 residues. Germline V gene sequence: CDR1 MNHEY, CDR2 SVGAGI. The CDR3 loop is CASSRTGASGEQYF. CDR3 coding DNA: TGTGCCAGCAGTAGGACAGGGGCTTCCGGCGAGCAGTACTTC.

This clone was observed a handful of times. The chain recombines TRBV27 with TRBJ1-5, with TRBD1 identical over 7 bases. The V gene end was trimmed by 2 bases and the J gene end by 4 bases; junction bases not matched to a gene: 2. CDR3 length: 14 amino acids. CDR1 and CDR2 from the germline V gene are MNHEY and SMNVEV (reference sequence). The DNA for the CDR3 is TGTGCCAGCAGTTTAGAGGGGGCAAATCAGCCCCAGCATTTT. Amino acid sequence: CASSLEGANQPQHF.

This sequence joins TRBV7-8 and TRBJ1-5; D gene unclear. V shed 1 base and J shed 7 bases, with 11 bases lying between them. Germline V gene sequence: CDR1 SGHVS, CDR2 FQNEAQ. The CDR3 is 14 residues long. The CDR3, as DNA: TGTGCCAGCAGCTTAGGTGTTTCAGGACAGCCCCAGCATTTT. This gives the protein CASSLGVSGQPQHF.